What follows are 21 T cell receptor beta chains derived from one specimen sequenced in a study of naive and memory T cell subsets. An equimolar mix of two oligonucleotides served as the beta constant-region primer for TRBC1 and TRBC2. The ligated cDNA underwent four PCR rounds using SP2 and nested alpha and beta constant-region primers. TCRdb processed the UMI-ligation and nested PCR reads anew with MiXCR; each CDR3 protein has one entry. Here the sample spans roughly 100,000 distinct CDR3 sequences, roughly 15% being singletons. Findings and limits, study-wide: Naive repertoires, especially CD8, held a few larger clonotypes, possibly memory cells re-expressing CD45RA.

These TCRs' antigens remain unknown. The specimen sequenced was naive CD8+ T cells from blood. These receptors were obtained from a human donor in good health.

In its sample, this clonotype was seen a few times. This chain uses TRBV29-1 with TRBJ1-2; D uncertain. CDR1 and CDR2 (germline): SQVTM, ANQGSEA. V gave up 4 bases and J gave up 3 bases, with 6 bases separating them. CDR3 length: 11 amino acids. The CDR3 bases are TGCAGCGTTGGGGAGGACTATGGCTACACCTTC. The encoded protein is CSVGEDYGYTF. The full variable domain, in which reference TRBV29-1 and TRBJ1-2 provide the parts outside the CDR3, is SAVISQKPSRDICQRGTSLTIQCQVDSQVTMMFWYRQQPGQSLTLIATANQGSEATYESGFVIDKFPISRPNLTFSTLTVSNMSPEDSSIYLCSVGEDYGYTFGSGTRLTVV.

This chain joins TRBV7-9 and TRBJ1-1, with TRBD1 matching over 11 bases. V trimming: 6 bases; J trimming: 3 bases; junction bases outside the gene matches: 6. Germline V gene lookup returns CDR1 SEHNR and CDR2 FQNEAQ (reference sequence). CDR3 length: 15 residues. This CDR3 is CASRPPGQGDTEAFF. The CDR3, as DNA: TGTGCCAGCAGGCCACCGGGACAGGGGGACACTGAAGCTTTCTTT. The entire variable domain, with the rest obtained from reference TRBV7-9 and TRBJ1-1, is as follows: DTGVSQNPRHKITKRGQNVTFRCDPISEHNRLYWYRQTLGQGPEFLTYFQNEAQLEKSRLLSDRFSAERPKGSFSTLEIQRTEQGDSAMYLCASRPPGQGDTEAFFGQGTRLTVV.

In its sample, this clonotype was seen many times. The genes are TRBV12-3 or TRBV12-4 and TRBJ2-3; 8 nucleotides align to TRBD1. CDR3 length equals 16 residues. Trimming took 3 bases from V and 3 from J; bases not matched to a gene: 8. The CDR3 sequence: CASSLVGQGPTDTQYF. The CDR3 DNA follows: TGTGCCAGCAGTTTGGTCGGACAGGGACCAACAGATACGCAGTATTTT.

The CDR3 sequence: CASSVARGGTFGNYGYTF. CDR3 sequence (DNA): TGTGCCAGCAGCGTAGCTAGGGGGGGCACGTTCGGTAACTATGGCTACACCTTC. V and J are TRBV9 and TRBJ1-2, with D possibly being TRBD1 (6 bases). V shed 0 bases and J shed 1 base, with 19 bases lying between them. Germline assignment: CDR1 SGDLS and CDR2 YYNGEE. This CDR3 is built from 18 residues.

There are many counts of this clonotype. The chain has TRBV7-6 and TRBJ2-6, with D possibly being TRBD2 (5 bases). The germline V gene has CDR1 SGHVS and CDR2 FNYEAQ. This CDR3 comprises 16 residues. The ends were cut back, 5 bases at V and 0 bases at J, with 11 bases in the middle. CDR3 residues: CASSPARGSGANVLTF. CDR3 in DNA: TGTGCCAGCAGCCCCGCCCGGGGCTCTGGGGCCAACGTCCTGACTTTC. Using reference TRBV7-6 and TRBJ2-6 for the parts outside the CDR3, the full variable domain is GAGVSQSPRYKVTKRGQDVALRCDPISGHVSLYWYRQALGQGPEFLTYFNYEAQQDKSGLPNDRFSAERPEGSISTLTIQRTEQRDSAMYRCASSPARGSGANVLTFGAGSRLTVL.

V and J are TRBV5-1 and TRBJ2-7; no reliable D call. Germline CDR1 and CDR2: SGHRS and YFSETQ. The length of the CDR3 is 13 residues. V was clipped by 7 bases and J by 1 base, with 12 bases between them. CDR3 in DNA: TGCGCCAGCGGCTCGGCCCCGTCCTACGAGCAGTACTTC. Protein: CASGSAPSYEQYF. Based on the CDR3 plus reference TRBV5-1 and TRBJ2-7, the full variable domain is KAGVTQTPRYLIKTRGQQVTLSCSPISGHRSVSWYQQTPGQGLQFLFEYFSETQRNKGNFPGRFSGRQFSNSRSEMNVSTLELGDSALYLCASGSAPSYEQYFGPGTRLTVT.

This clonotype has just a few counts. V and J are TRBV6-5 and TRBJ1-5; D is ambiguous. The CDR3 totals 14 residues. Germline values: CDR1 MNHEY, CDR2 SVGAGI. V was trimmed by 6 bases and J by 0 bases, leaving 9 bases between them. The CDR3 loop is CASRPTASNQPQHF. The CDR3 DNA follows: TGTGCCAGCAGACCGACGGCTAGCAATCAGCCCCAGCATTTT.

In its sample, this clonotype was seen many times. This chain uses TRBV12-3 or TRBV12-4 with TRBJ2-1; TRBD2 agrees at 7 bases. CDR3 length: 15 amino acids. The junction had 5 bases not matched to a gene; V was cut back by 6 bases and J by 0 bases. The CDR3 DNA reads as TGTGCCAGCAGCGAAACTAGCGCCTCCTACAATGAGCAGTTCTTC. This sequence encodes CASSETSASYNEQFF.

V usage is TRBV4-3 and J usage is TRBJ1-5, with D perhaps matching TRBD1 (6 bases). Trimming removed 3 bases from V and 5 bases from J, with 8 bases in between. Per the germline V gene, CDR1 is LGHNA and CDR2 is YSLEER. This CDR3 region has 13 residues. Here the CDR3 DNA reads TGCGCCAGCAGCCAGACAGGTCATCAGCCCCAGCATTTT. It codes for CASSQTGHQPQHF.

This clonotype was picked up many times. The chain has TRBV3-1 and TRBJ2-3, with D perhaps TRBD2 (5 bases). V dropped 4 bases and J dropped 2 bases, with 13 bases sitting between them. Germline V gives CDR1 LGHDT, CDR2 YNNKEL (reference sequence). The CDR3 consists of 15 residues. CDR3 sequence: CASSRYGNPTDTQYF. CDR3 DNA: TGTGCCAGCAGCCGCTACGGGAACCCCACAGATACGCAGTATTTT.

In its sample, this clonotype was seen many times. The chain recombines TRBV28 with TRBJ2-7; D possibly corresponds to TRBD1 (6 bases). Germline values: CDR1 MDHEN, CDR2 SYDVKM. There are 14 residues in the CDR3. Trimming took off 3 bases at V and 1 base at J, with 10 bases between the two ends. The CDR3: CASSLVQGSYEQYF. The DNA for the CDR3 is TGTGCCAGCAGTTTGGTTCAGGGGTCCTACGAGCAGTACTTC.

This sequence joins TRBV3-1 and TRBJ2-4; maybe TRBD2 (5 bases). The CDR3 spans 15 residues. The V end lost 1 base, the J end lost 3 bases, and 10 bases lay between the germline ends. The germline gives CDR1 LGHDT, CDR2 YNNKEL (reference sequence). CDR3 residues: CASSQGGGFKNIQYF. CDR3 bases: TGTGCCAGCAGCCAAGGAGGCGGGTTCAAAAACATTCAGTACTTC.

This clonotype was seen more than once but under ten times. The chain combines TRBV7-6 with TRBJ2-1; tentatively, D is TRBD2 (6 bases). The germline V and J ends were trimmed by 4 bases and 8 bases, with 12 bases remaining between them. This CDR3 has 13 residues. The germline V gene has CDR1 SGHVS and CDR2 FNYEAQ. CDR3 bases: TGTGCCAGCAGCTGGGAGGTTGGCGATGAGCAGTTCTTC. Protein sequence: CASSWEVGDEQFF. The full variable domain, rest sourced from reference TRBV7-6 and TRBJ2-1, is GAGVSQSPRYKVTKRGQDVALRCDPISGHVSLYWYRQALGQGPEFLTYFNYEAQQDKSGLPNDRFSAERPEGSISTLTIQRTEQRDSAMYRCASSWEVGDEQFFGPGTRLTVL.

The chain is built from TRBV6-2 or TRBV6-3 and TRBJ2-7; no reliable D call. The CDR3 is made up of 13 amino acids. Trimming removed 0 bases at V and 4 bases at J, with 7 bases between. Germline assignment: CDR1 MNHEY and CDR2 SVGEGT. CDR3 in DNA: TGTGCCAGCAGTTACTCGTTCGGTTACGAGCAGTACTTC. This gives the protein CASSYSFGYEQYF.

This chain uses TRBV23-1 with TRBJ2-1; D call uncertain. TRBV23-1 is an ORF, and what it does is uncertain. This CDR3 has 16 residues. Trimming took 2 bases from V and 6 from J, leaving 17 bases between them. Here the CDR3 reads CASSQTNMGPSNEQFF. CDR3 nucleotides: TGCGCCAGCAGTCAAACTAACATGGGCCCAAGCAATGAGCAGTTCTTC.

This clonotype occurred a few times. The gene calls are TRBV18 and TRBJ1-2; 8 nucleotides align to TRBD1. Germline trimming cut 0 bases from V and 3 bases from J; bases unmatched to any gene: 9. This CDR3 comprises 17 residues. Germline V gene sequence: CDR1 KGHSH, CDR2 LQKENI. CDR3 loop: CASSPPMPGGADYGYTF. Here the CDR3 DNA reads TGTGCCAGCTCACCACCGATGCCAGGGGGCGCGGACTATGGCTACACCTTC.

This clonotype was found a few times. The rearrangement links TRBV27 to TRBJ1-2; tentatively, D is TRBD1 (5 bases). CDR1 and CDR2 from the germline V gene are MNHEY and SMNVEV (reference sequence). The CDR3 totals 14 residues. The V end lost 2 bases, the J end lost 4 bases, and 11 bases lay between the germline ends. CDR3: CASSLAGRSYGYTF. CDR3 nucleotide sequence: TGTGCCAGCAGTTTAGCAGGGCGGAGCTATGGCTACACCTTC.

This clonotype was counted only a few times. The J gene is TRBJ1-5, the V gene TRBV7-8; D might be TRBD1 (6 bases). V was shortened by 1 base and J by 0 bases, with 13 bases between the two germline ends. The CDR3 spans 17 residues. Germline loops: CDR1 SGHVS, CDR2 FQNEAQ. CDR3 sequence reads: CASSLVQGPYSNQPQHF. The CDR3 coding sequence is TGTGCCAGCAGCTTAGTTCAGGGGCCCTATAGCAATCAGCCCCAGCATTTT.

This clonotype turned up a few times. At one of its ends the junction is not consistent with the germline gene, which may arise from a read error. V usage is TRBV6-6 and J usage is TRBJ2-2, with D unresolved. Germline CDR1 reads MNHNY; CDR2 reads SVGAGI (reference sequence). The CDR3 runs to 14 residues. CDR3 protein: CASSYFVNTGELFF. CDR3 nucleotide sequence: TGTGCCAGCAGCTACTTTGTGAACACCGGGGAGCTGTTTTTT.

The V gene is TRBV27, the J gene TRBJ2-5, with 8 bases aligning to TRBD1. Germline CDR1 MNHEY, CDR2 SMNVEV (reference sequence). V was clipped by 3 bases and J by 2 bases; unmatched bases: 8. The CDR3 extends over 16 amino acids. The DNA for the CDR3 is TGTGCCAGCAGTTTGGTGGGGGACAGGAGACAAGAGACCCAGTACTTC. Its protein product is CASSLVGDRRQETQYF.

This clonotype was observed a few times. Germline and junction disagree at one end, which may indicate a read error. The CDR3 reads CASSLRSGEHF. In DNA, the CDR3 is TGTGCCAGCAGCTTGCGATCAGGGGAGCACTTC. The genes are TRBV5-6 and TRBJ2-7; TRBD1 might be the D (6 bases). Germline-derived CDR1 and CDR2 are SGHDT and YYEEEE. This CDR3 has 11 residues.